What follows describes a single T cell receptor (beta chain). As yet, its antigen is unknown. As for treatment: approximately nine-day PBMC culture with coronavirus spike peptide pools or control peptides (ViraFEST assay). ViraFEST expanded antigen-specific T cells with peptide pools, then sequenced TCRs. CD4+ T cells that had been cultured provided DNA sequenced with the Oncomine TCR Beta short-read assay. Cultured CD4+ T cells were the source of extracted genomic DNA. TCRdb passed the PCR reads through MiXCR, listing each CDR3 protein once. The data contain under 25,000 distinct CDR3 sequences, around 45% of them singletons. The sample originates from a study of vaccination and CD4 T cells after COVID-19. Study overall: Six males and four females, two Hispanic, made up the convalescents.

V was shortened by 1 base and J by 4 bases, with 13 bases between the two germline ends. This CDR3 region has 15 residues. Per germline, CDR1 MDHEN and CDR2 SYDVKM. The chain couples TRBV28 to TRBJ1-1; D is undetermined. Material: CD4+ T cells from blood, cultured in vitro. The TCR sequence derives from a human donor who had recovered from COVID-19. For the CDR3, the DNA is TGTGCCAGCAGTTTATTTGCCGGGGTGGGCACTGAAGCTTTCTTT. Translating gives CASSLFAGVGTEAFF.